These 19 T cell receptor beta chains were sequenced from one sample in a study of cytomegalovirus exposure and HLA in healthy donors. The PCR contained 60 Vbeta and 13 Jbeta primers. The assay was immunoSEQ multiplex PCR, and TCRdb's table has in-frame clones only and misses some. The sample has 100,000 to 150,000 clones; roughly three quarters are singletons. Sample: PBMCs. The receptors stem from a woman between 40 and 50 years old in good health and CMV-seronegative.

The V gene is TRBV7-3, the J gene TRBJ2-2; 11 bases fit TRBD2. CDR1 is SGHTA, CDR2 FQGTGA, per germline. V gave up 6 bases and J gave up 7 bases; unmatched junction bases: 10. There are 16 residues in the CDR3. The CDR3 sequence is CASRPSSGGLVGELFF. Written as DNA, the CDR3 is TGTGCCAGCAGACCCTCTAGCGGGGGGTTGGTCGGGGAGCTGTTTTTT.

The CDR3 bases are TGTGCCAGCAGCCAAGATCAGGGCCGGAACACTGAAGCTTTCTTT. Amino acids: CASSQDQGRNTEAFF. The chain uses TRBV4-2 and TRBJ1-1; perhaps TRBD1 as D (5 bases). With 0 bases removed from V and 1 base from J, the gap between germline ends came to 9 bases. Germline CDR1 LGHNA, CDR2 YNFKEQ. The CDR3 extends over 15 amino acids.

V is TRBV5-1 and J is TRBJ1-2; no definite D call. This CDR3 has 13 residues. Germline V lookup: CDR1 SGHRS, CDR2 YFSETQ. Trimming took 2 bases from V and 5 from J, leaving 10 bases between them. The CDR3 sequence is CASSFGGQYGYTF. DNA for the CDR3: TGCGCCAGCAGCTTTGGCGGCCAATATGGCTACACCTTC. The full variable domain, completed using reference TRBV5-1 and TRBJ1-2, is KAGVTQTPRYLIKTRGQQVTLSCSPISGHRSVSWYQQTPGQGLQFLFEYFSETQRNKGNFPGRFSGRQFSNSRSEMNVSTLELGDSALYLCASSFGGQYGYTFGSGTRLTVV.

This chain uses TRBV4-3 with TRBJ1-1; 9 bases line up with TRBD1. Looked up from germline, CDR1 is LGHNA and CDR2 is YSLEER. The CDR3 runs to 15 residues. V shed 3 bases, J shed 4 bases, and the junction held 6 bases outside the gene matches. The CDR3 reads CASSHPGQGSTEAFF. DNA of the CDR3: TGCGCCAGCAGCCACCCCGGACAGGGGAGCACTGAAGCTTTCTTT.

The rearrangement links TRBV7-9 to TRBJ2-5, with 9 bases matching TRBD2. The CDR3 runs to 16 residues. The junction had 3 bases not matched to a gene; V was cut back by 1 base and J by 0 bases. The V gene's germline CDR1 is SEHNR and CDR2 FQNEAQ (reference sequence). The CDR3 region has the DNA TGTGCCAGCAGCTTAGGGCTAGCGGGGCACCAAGAGACCCAGTACTTC. This gives the protein CASSLGLAGHQETQYF.

This chain joins TRBV7-2 and TRBJ1-5; 8 bases map to TRBD1. Per germline, CDR1 SGHTA and CDR2 FQGNSA. The CDR3 sequence is 16 residues long. V trimming: 0 bases; J trimming: 6 bases; junction bases outside the gene matches: 7. The CDR3 spells CASSLAADRGGQPQHF. CDR3 DNA sequence: TGTGCCAGCAGCTTAGCCGCTGACAGGGGAGGTCAGCCCCAGCATTTT.

V usage is TRBV10-3 and J usage is TRBJ1-2; 7 bases line up with TRBD1. V trimming: 4 bases; J trimming: 6 bases; junction bases outside the gene matches: 2. The CDR3 totals 12 residues. Germline V lookup: CDR1 ENHRY, CDR2 SYGVKD. CDR3 protein: CAISGQGDGYTF. DNA of the CDR3: TGTGCCATCAGTGGACAGGGAGATGGCTACACCTTC.

V is TRBV6-1 and J is TRBJ1-6; D ambiguous. The CDR3 is 14 amino acids. Between the trimmed V and J ends, which lost 6 bases and 5 bases, there was a span of 11 bases. CDR1 is MNHNS and CDR2 is SASEGT in the germline V gene. Here the CDR3 DNA reads TGTGCCAGCAGCACGACACCTAATAATTCACCCCTCCACTTT. Its translation: CASSTTPNNSPLHF.

The count of this clone is one. The chain couples TRBV15 to TRBJ2-3; 7 positions agree with TRBD2. The J segment lost 4 bases and the V segment lost 5 bases, leaving 9 bases of the junction unmatched. Germline lookup yields CDR1 LNHNV and CDR2 YYDKDF (reference sequence). The CDR3 is made up of 15 amino acids. The CDR3 sequence: CATSARSGAPDTQYF. CDR3 nucleotide sequence: TGTGCCACCAGCGCACGGAGCGGGGCCCCAGATACGCAGTATTTT.

For the CDR3, the DNA is TGCGCCAGCAGCTCCCAACAGGGACCAAATGAAGCTTTCTTT. Protein: CASSSQQGPNEAFF. V gene TRBV5-1 combines with J gene TRBJ1-1; D may be TRBD1 (6 bases). Trimming took 3 bases from V and 7 from J, leaving 16 bases between them. CDR3 length equals 14 residues. Germline V gene data show CDR1 as SGHRS and CDR2 as YFSETQ.

V usage is TRBV2 and J usage is TRBJ1-2; D is undetermined. The V gene's germline CDR1 is SNHLY and CDR2 FYNNEI. V gave up 0 bases and J gave up 4 bases, with 9 bases separating them. This CDR3 is 14 amino acids long. CDR3 in DNA: TGTGCCAGCAGTGAAGCGTCTGCGCTCTATGGCTACACCTTC. This codes for CASSEASALYGYTF.

V and J are TRBV18 and TRBJ1-1; TRBD1 might be the D (5 bases). The CDR3 spans 16 residues. Germline V gene lookup returns CDR1 KGHSH and CDR2 LQKENI. Trimming stripped 5 bases from V and 1 base from J, with 17 bases between. CDR3 sequence: CASSAGWGGWNTEAFF. The CDR3 DNA sequence: TGTGCCAGCTCAGCAGGGTGGGGAGGTTGGAACACTGAAGCTTTCTTT.

V usage is TRBV5-1 and J usage is TRBJ1-6; 7 bases line up with TRBD1. The CDR3 spans 14 residues. The germline V gene encodes CDR1 SGHRS and CDR2 YFSETQ. Unmatched junction bases numbered 4, after V lost 0 bases and J lost 10 bases. CDR3 sequence: CASSLEQGKSPLHF. The CDR3 bases are TGCGCCAGCAGCTTGGAACAGGGGAAATCACCCCTCCACTTT.

The rearrangement joins TRBV5-4 to TRBJ2-1; 9 positions match TRBD1. In germline, CDR1 is SGHNT, CDR2 YYREEE (reference sequence). The CDR3 loop spans 14 amino acids. V was pared by 4 bases and J by 8 bases, with 7 bases of the junction left unmatched. The CDR3 protein is CASSAGDRVDEQFF. The CDR3 DNA reads TGTGCCAGCAGCGCCGGGGACAGGGTGGATGAGCAGTTCTTC.

This clone was picked up a small number of times. The chain links TRBV6-5 to TRBJ2-3, with a tentative D call TRBD2 (5 bases). V gave up 0 bases and J gave up 0 bases, with 7 bases separating them. This CDR3 comprises 15 residues. Germline V lookup: CDR1 MNHEY, CDR2 SVGAGI. CDR3 residues: CASSYSRTSTDTQYF. CDR3 nucleotide sequence: TGTGCCAGCAGTTACTCTCGGACTAGCACAGATACGCAGTATTTT.

This clone was counted a single time. The CDR3 sequence is CASSGLADGANVLTF. CDR3 DNA: TGTGCCAGCAGCGGACTAGCAGACGGGGCCAACGTCCTGACTTTC. The rearrangement links TRBV6-4 to TRBJ2-6, with 8 bases that match TRBD2. The CDR3 length is 15 residues. V was clipped by 6 bases and J by 4 bases; unmatched bases: 5. Germline V CDR1 and CDR2: MRHNA, SNTAGT.

This chain joins TRBV13 and TRBJ2-5; 7 positions match TRBD2. TRBJ2-7 matches the DNA end more closely, so the J call is doubtful. CDR1 and CDR2 from the germline V gene are PRHDT and FYEKMQ (reference sequence). The CDR3 loop spans 16 amino acids. CDR3 residues: CASSLGRSGTDYEQYF. Here the CDR3 DNA reads TGTGCCAGCAGCTTAGGCAGAAGCGGGACCGACTACGAGCAGTACTTC.

This clone was seen repeatedly, ten times or more. J is TRBJ1-2 and V is TRBV5-4; TRBD1 aligns across 7 bases. The V gene's germline CDR1 is SGHNT and CDR2 YYREEE (reference sequence). This CDR3 is built from 15 residues. J lost 3 bases, V lost 4 bases, and 9 bases had no gene match. This chain's CDR3 is CASSLEAGGHYGYTF. In DNA, the CDR3 is TGTGCCAGCAGCCTAGAGGCAGGGGGGCACTATGGCTACACCTTC.

This chain connects TRBV6-6 to TRBJ1-2; 7 positions agree with TRBD1. The length of the CDR3 is 13 residues. The germline CDR1 and CDR2 sequences are MNHNY and SVGAGI (reference sequence). V was clipped by 6 bases and J by 4 bases; unmatched bases: 5. The CDR3 loop reads CASSPQGTYGYTF. CDR3 coding DNA: TGTGCCAGCAGCCCACAGGGGACCTATGGCTACACCTTC.